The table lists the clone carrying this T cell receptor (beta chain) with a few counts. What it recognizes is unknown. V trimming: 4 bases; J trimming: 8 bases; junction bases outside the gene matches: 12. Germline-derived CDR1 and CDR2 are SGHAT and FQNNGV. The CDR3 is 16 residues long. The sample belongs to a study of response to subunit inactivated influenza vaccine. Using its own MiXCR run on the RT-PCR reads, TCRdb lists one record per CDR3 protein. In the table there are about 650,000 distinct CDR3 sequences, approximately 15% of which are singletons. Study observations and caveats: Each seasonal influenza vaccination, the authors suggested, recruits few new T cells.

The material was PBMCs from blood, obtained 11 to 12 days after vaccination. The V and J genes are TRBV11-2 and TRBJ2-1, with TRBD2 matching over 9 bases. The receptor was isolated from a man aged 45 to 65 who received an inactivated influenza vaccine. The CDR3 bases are TGTGCCAGCAGCTCCTCCCCGGGACTAGCAAGCGATGAGCAGTTCTTC. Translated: CASSSSPGLASDEQFF.